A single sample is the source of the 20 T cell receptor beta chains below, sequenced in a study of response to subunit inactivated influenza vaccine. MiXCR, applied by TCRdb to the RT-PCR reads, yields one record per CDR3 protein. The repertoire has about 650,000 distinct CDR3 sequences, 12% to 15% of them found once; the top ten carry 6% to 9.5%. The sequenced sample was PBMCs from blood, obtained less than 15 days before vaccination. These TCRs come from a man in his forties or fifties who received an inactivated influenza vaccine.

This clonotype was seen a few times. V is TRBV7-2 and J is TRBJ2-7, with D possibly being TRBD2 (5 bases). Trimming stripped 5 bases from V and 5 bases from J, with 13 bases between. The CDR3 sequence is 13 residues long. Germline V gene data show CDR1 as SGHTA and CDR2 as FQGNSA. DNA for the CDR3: TGTGCCAGCAGCACCAGGACGAGGGACGAGCAGTACTTC. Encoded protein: CASSTRTRDEQYF. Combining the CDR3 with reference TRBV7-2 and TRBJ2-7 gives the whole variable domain GAGVSQSPSNKVTEKGKDVELRCDPISGHTALYWYRQSLGQGLEFLIYFQGNSAPDKSGLPSDRFSAERTGGSVSTLTIQRTQQEDSAVYLCASSTRTRDEQYFGPGTRLTVT.

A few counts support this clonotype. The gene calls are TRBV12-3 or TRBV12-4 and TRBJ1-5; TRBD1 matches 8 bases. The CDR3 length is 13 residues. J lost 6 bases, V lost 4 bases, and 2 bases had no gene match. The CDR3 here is CASSWTGSQPQHF. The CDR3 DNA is TGTGCCAGCAGTTGGACAGGGAGTCAGCCCCAGCATTTT.

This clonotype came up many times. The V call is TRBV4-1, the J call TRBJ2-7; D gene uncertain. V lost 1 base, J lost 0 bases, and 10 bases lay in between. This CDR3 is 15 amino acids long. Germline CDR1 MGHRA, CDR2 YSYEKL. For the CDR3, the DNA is TGCGCCAGCAGCCAAGGGGTAGCAGGCTCCTACGAGCAGTACTTC. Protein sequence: CASSQGVAGSYEQYF.

This CDR3 is CASSLRIAGGQETQYF. Here the CDR3 DNA reads TGTGCCAGCAGCTTAAGGATAGCGGGAGGGCAAGAGACCCAGTACTTC. The gene calls are TRBV7-2 and TRBJ2-5, with 11 bases that match TRBD2. The CDR3 has 16 amino acids. V lost 2 bases to trimming and J lost 2 bases; unmatched junction nucleotides: 4. In germline, CDR1 is SGHTA, CDR2 FQGNSA.

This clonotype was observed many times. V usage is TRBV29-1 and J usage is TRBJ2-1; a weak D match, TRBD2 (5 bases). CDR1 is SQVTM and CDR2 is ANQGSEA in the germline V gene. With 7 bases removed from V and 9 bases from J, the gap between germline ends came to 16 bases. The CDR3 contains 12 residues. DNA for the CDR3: TGCAGCGCAGACATATTCGCGGGTGAGCAGTTCTTC. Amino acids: CSADIFAGEQFF.

The CDR3 region is CASSPFPGSGNTIYF. The CDR3 nucleotides are TGTGCCAGCAGCCCTTTCCCAGGCTCTGGAAACACCATATATTTT. The J gene is TRBJ1-3, the V gene TRBV21-1. TRBV21-1 is classified as a pseudogene. This CDR3 spans 15 amino acids.

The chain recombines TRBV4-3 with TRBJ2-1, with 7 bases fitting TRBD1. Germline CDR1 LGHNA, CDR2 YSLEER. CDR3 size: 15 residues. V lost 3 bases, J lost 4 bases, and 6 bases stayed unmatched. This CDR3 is CASSQSGQLYNEQFF. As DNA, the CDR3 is TGCGCCAGCAGCCAGTCGGGACAGTTATACAATGAGCAGTTCTTC.

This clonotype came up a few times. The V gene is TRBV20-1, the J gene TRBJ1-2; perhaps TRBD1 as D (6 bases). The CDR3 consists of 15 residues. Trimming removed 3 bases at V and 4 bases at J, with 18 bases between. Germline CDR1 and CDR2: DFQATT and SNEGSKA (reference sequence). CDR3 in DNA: TGCAGTGCTAGTGAAGCCGGGACATCAGTCTATGGCTACACCTTC. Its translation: CSASEAGTSVYGYTF.

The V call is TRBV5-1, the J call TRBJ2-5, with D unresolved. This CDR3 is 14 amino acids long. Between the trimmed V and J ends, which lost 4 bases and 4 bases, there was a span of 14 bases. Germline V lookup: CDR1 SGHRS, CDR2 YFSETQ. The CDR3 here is CASSLGYLGETQYF. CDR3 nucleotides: TGCGCCAGCAGCCTCGGGTACCTGGGAGAGACCCAGTACTTC.

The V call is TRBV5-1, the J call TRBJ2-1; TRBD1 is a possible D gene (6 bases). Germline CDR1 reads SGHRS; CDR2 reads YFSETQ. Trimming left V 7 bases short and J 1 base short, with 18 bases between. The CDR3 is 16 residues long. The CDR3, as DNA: TGCGCCAGCTCCCCCCCCCCAGGGGCGTCCTACAATGAGCAGTTCTTC. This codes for CASSPPPGASYNEQFF.

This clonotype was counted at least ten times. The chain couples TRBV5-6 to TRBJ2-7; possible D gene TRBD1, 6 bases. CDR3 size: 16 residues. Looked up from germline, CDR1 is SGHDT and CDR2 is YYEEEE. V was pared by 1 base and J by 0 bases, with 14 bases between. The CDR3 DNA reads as TGTGCCAGCAGCTTGCGGACAGCTCTTAACTCCTACGAGCAGTACTTC. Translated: CASSLRTALNSYEQYF. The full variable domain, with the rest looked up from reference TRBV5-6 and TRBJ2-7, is DAGVTQSPTHLIKTRGQQVTLRCSPKSGHDTVSWYQQALGQGPQFIFQYYEEEERQRGNFPDRFSGHQFPNYSSELNVNALLLGDSALYLCASSLRTALNSYEQYFGPGTRLTVT.

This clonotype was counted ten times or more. CDR3 in DNA: TGCAGCGTTGAAGATCCGGGGGCGTTCACTGAAGCTTTCTTT. This encodes CSVEDPGAFTEAFF. The gene calls are TRBV29-1 and TRBJ1-1; D might be TRBD1 (6 bases). The germline V gene encodes CDR1 SQVTM and CDR2 ANQGSEA. The CDR3 totals 14 residues. V lost 0 bases to trimming and J lost 4 bases, with 12 bases between them.

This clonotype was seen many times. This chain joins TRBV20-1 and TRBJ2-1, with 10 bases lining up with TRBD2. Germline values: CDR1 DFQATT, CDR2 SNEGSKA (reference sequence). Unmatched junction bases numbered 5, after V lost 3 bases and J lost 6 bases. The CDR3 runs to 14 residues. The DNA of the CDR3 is TGCAGTGCTAGTCTAGCGGGAGTTTCCAATGAGCAGTTCTTC. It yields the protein CSASLAGVSNEQFF.

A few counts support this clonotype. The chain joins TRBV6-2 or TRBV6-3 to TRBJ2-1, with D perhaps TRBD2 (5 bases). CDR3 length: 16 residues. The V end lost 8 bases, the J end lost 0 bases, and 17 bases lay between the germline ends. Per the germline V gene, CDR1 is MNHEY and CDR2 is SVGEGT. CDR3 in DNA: TGTGCCAGCGCCGGTGAGGGCTTTAGCTCCTACAATGAGCAGTTCTTC. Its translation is CASAGEGFSSYNEQFF.

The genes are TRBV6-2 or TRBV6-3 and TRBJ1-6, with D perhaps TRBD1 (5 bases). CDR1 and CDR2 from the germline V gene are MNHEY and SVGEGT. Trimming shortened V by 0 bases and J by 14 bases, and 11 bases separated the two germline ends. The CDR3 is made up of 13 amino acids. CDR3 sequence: CASSYSGDAALHF. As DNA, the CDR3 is TGTGCCAGCAGTTACTCGGGGGATGCGGCCCTCCACTTT.

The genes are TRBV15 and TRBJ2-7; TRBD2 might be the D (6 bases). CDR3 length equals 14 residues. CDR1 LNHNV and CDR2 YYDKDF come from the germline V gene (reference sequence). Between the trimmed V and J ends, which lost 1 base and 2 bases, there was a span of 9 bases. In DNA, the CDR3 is TGTGCCACCAGCAGAGGGGACTCCGCCTACGAGCAGTACTTC. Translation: CATSRGDSAYEQYF.

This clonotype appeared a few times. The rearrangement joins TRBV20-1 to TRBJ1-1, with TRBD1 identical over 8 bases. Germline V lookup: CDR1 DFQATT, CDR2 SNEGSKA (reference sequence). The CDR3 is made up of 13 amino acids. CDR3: CRARGLRDTEAFF. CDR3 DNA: TGCAGGGCCAGGGGGCTGAGGGACACTGAAGCTTTCTTT.

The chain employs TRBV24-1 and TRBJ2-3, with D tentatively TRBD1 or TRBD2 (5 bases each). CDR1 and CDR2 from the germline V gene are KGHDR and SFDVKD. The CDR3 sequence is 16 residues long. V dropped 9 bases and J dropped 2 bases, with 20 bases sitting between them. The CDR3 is CATEGLGTSDTDTQYF. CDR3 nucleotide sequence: TGTGCCACCGAGGGGCTGGGGACGAGTGACACAGATACGCAGTATTTT.

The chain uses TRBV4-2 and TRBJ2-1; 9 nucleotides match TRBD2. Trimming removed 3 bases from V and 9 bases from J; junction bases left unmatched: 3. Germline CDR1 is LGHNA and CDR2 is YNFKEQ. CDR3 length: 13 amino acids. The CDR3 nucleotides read TGTGCCAGCAGCCAGAGCGGGAGGAGTGAGCAGTTCTTC. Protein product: CASSQSGRSEQFF.

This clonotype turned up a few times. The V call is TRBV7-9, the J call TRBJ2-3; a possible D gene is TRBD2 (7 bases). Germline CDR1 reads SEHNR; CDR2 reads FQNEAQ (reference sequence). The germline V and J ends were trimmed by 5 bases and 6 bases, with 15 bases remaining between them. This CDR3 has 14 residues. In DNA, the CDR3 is TGTGCCAGCAGCCACACGGAGGGGGGGGATACGCAGTATTTT. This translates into CASSHTEGGDTQYF.